This record concerns one T cell receptor beta chain sequence. This sample stems from a study of blood T cell repertoires in COVID-19. V was clipped by 6 bases and J by 0 bases, with 8 bases between them. The CDR3 has 13 residues. CDR1 MNHEY and CDR2 SVGAGI come from the germline V gene. Using immunoSEQ multiplex PCR, the repertoire was profiled, and TCRdb retains in-frame clones only, with some absent. This table has around 210,000 clones, approximately 85% appearing once. The gene calls are TRBV6-5 and TRBJ1-1; no clear D gene. Sequencing input: peripheral blood. This clonotype was obtained from a man aged 45-65 years with COVID-19, enrolled during active disease. Here the CDR3 DNA reads TGTGCCAGCAGGATGAGTTTGAACACTGAAGCTTTCTTT. Translation gives CASRMSLNTEAFF.